The next 15 T cell receptor beta chains were all read from a single sample in a study of blood T cell repertoires in COVID-19. Assay used: immunoSEQ multiplex PCR; TCRdb lists only in-frame clones, some missing. The profile shows approximately 130,000 clones, about 84% of them singletons. Material: peripheral blood. These receptor sequences come from a man between 60 and 75 years old with acute or convalescent COVID-19.

The V call is TRBV5-6, the J call TRBJ1-2; no firm D call. V was pared by 4 bases and J by 8 bases, with 12 bases between. From germline, CDR1 is SGHDT and CDR2 YYEEEE. CDR3 length: 12 amino acids. The CDR3 DNA reads as TGTGCCAGCAGCCCCGGGAGGGCGGGCTACACCTTC. Translating gives CASSPGRAGYTF.

V gene TRBV7-2 combines with J gene TRBJ2-7; 9 nucleotides line up with TRBD2. The CDR3 extends over 14 amino acids. Germline lookup yields CDR1 SGHTA and CDR2 FQGNSA. Trimming removed 4 bases from V and 6 bases from J; junction bases left unmatched: 7. DNA of the CDR3: TGTGCCAGCAGCTCCCGGGCGGGAGGGGCCGAGCAGTACTTC. Translated: CASSSRAGGAEQYF.

The chain is built from TRBV5-1 and TRBJ1-3; unclear D gene. The CDR3 is 13 amino acids. Germline V CDR1 and CDR2: SGHRS, YFSETQ. The ends were cut back, 3 bases at V and 0 bases at J, with 4 bases in the middle. The CDR3 DNA sequence: TGCGCCAGCAGCTCCTTCTCTGGAAACACCATATATTTT. Translated: CASSSFSGNTIYF.

J is TRBJ2-3 and V is TRBV5-1, with 8 positions matching TRBD2. This CDR3 region has 15 residues. CDR1 is SGHRS and CDR2 is YFSETQ in the germline V gene. The V and J ends lost 5 bases and 6 bases, in that order; junction bases with no gene match: 11. The CDR3 DNA sequence: TGCGCCAGCAGTCTGGGGCGGGAGGCGGGTGATACGCAGTATTTT. Translation gives CASSLGREAGDTQYF.

This rearrangement joins TRBV4-1 to TRBJ2-3, with TRBD2 identical over 13 bases. Germline values: CDR1 MGHRA, CDR2 YSYEKL. V shed 3 bases, J shed 2 bases, and the junction held 5 bases outside the gene matches. This CDR3 is 17 amino acids long. CDR3 in DNA: TGCGCCAGCAGCCAGGGGACTAGCGGGGCTCTCACAGATACGCAGTATTTT. It codes for CASSQGTSGALTDTQYF.

This chain's CDR3 is CASTTGRGFYNEQFF. CDR3 in DNA: TGTGCCAGCACCACTGGGCGGGGCTTCTACAATGAGCAGTTCTTC. V is TRBV5-6 and J is TRBJ2-1; D might be TRBD2 (6 bases). Germline assignment: CDR1 SGHDT and CDR2 YYEEEE. Trimming removed 6 bases at V and 3 bases at J, with 16 bases between. There are 15 residues in the CDR3.

The rearrangement joins TRBV7-2 to TRBJ2-3; D possibly corresponds to TRBD2 (5 bases). Trimming took 1 base from V and 4 from J, leaving 9 bases between them. Germline-derived CDR1 and CDR2 are SGHTA and FQGNSA. The CDR3 totals 14 residues. The CDR3 nucleotides are TGTGCCAGCAGCTTAGTTGGTAGCGCAGATACGCAGTATTTT. Protein product: CASSLVGSADTQYF.

The rearrangement uses TRBV7-6 and TRBJ2-5, with 10 bases identical to TRBD1. This CDR3 is 16 amino acids long. Germline CDR1 SGHVS, CDR2 FNYEAQ. With 5 bases clipped from V and 2 bases from J, the junction kept 8 bases outside the gene matches. CDR3 DNA: TGTGCCAGCAGCCTCGGGGACAGGGGAGGTCAAGAGACCCAGTACTTC. Its translation is CASSLGDRGGQETQYF.

The chain couples TRBV3-1 (or the pseudogene TRBV3-2) to TRBJ2-2; 13 bases agree with TRBD2. The trim removed 1 base at V and 2 bases at J, leaving 7 bases unmatched. Germline CDR1 LGHDT, CDR2 YNNKEL (reference sequence). There are 19 residues in the CDR3. CDR3 sequence: CASSQGMGLAGPNTGELFF. DNA for the CDR3: TGTGCCAGCAGCCAAGGCATGGGACTAGCGGGACCTAACACCGGGGAGCTGTTTTTT.

This rearrangement joins TRBV5-5 to TRBJ2-5; TRBD1 might be the D (6 bases). This CDR3 has 14 residues. Germline V gene data show CDR1 as SGHKS and CDR2 as YYEKEE (reference sequence). Trimming removed 8 bases from V and 5 bases from J, with 19 bases in between. The CDR3, as DNA: TGTGCCAGTAGGACAGCCGCTATGGGGGAGACCCAGTACTTC. Its translation: CASRTAAMGETQYF.

The V call is TRBV10-3, the J call TRBJ2-1; the D is unclear. The CDR3 totals 11 residues. V lost 3 bases to trimming and J lost 9 bases, with 6 bases between them. CDR1 and CDR2 (germline): ENHRY, SYGVKD. The CDR3, as DNA: TGTGCCATCAGTGAACTACGTGAGCAGTTCTTC. Protein product: CAISELREQFF.

This sequence joins TRBV19 and TRBJ2-1; 10 nucleotides agree with TRBD1. Per germline, CDR1 LNHDA and CDR2 SQIVND (reference sequence). V shed 5 bases and J 0 bases; nucleotides not matched to a gene: 4. This CDR3 comprises 16 residues. DNA for the CDR3: TGTGCCAGTAGTCCCCGGACAGGGGGCTCCTACAATGAGCAGTTCTTC. Translation: CASSPRTGGSYNEQFF. The whole variable domain, remainder taken from reference TRBV19 and TRBJ2-1, is DGGITQSPKYLFRKEGQNVTLSCEQNLNHDAMYWYRQDPGQGLRLIYYSQIVNDFQKGDIAEGYSVSREKKESFPLTVTSAQKNPTAFYLCASSPRTGGSYNEQFFGPGTRLTVL.

This chain connects TRBV9 to TRBJ2-1; D ambiguous. CDR3 length: 15 residues. Trimming left V 2 bases short and J 0 bases short, with 9 bases between. CDR1 and CDR2 from the germline V gene are SGDLS and YYNGEE. Here the CDR3 DNA reads TGTGCCAGCAGCGTTGGGCAGAGCTCCTACAATGAGCAGTTCTTC. Its protein product is CASSVGQSSYNEQFF.

In this sample, this clone turned up many times. The V gene is TRBV7-9, the J gene TRBJ1-6; D remains unclear. Germline CDR1 is SEHNR and CDR2 is FQNEAQ (reference sequence). V lost 5 bases to trimming and J lost 12 bases, with 17 bases between them. The length of the CDR3 is 14 residues. CDR3 nucleotide sequence: TGTGCCAGCAGCCGTGACGGAGGGCGGCGACCCCTCCACTTT. Protein product: CASSRDGGRRPLHF.

The V and J genes are TRBV19 and TRBJ1-5; D gene uncertain. The germline gives CDR1 LNHDA, CDR2 SQIVND (reference sequence). Trimming left V 3 bases short and J 0 bases short, with 12 bases between. The CDR3 runs to 16 residues. DNA of the CDR3: TGTGCCAGTAGTATGGTGAGACTACTTAGCAATCAGCCCCAGCATTTT. This codes for CASSMVRLLSNQPQHF.